The 29 T cell receptor beta chains listed next were all sequenced from one sample in a study of PD-1 blockade in classical Hodgkin lymphoma (dated by TCRdb to between 2020 and 2021). Libraries were constructed by the immunoSEQ multiplex PCR assay. As stored in TCRdb, this immuneACCESS dataset retains in-frame rearrangements with V and J assigned. A fraction of the clones does not appear; measured against another copy, unresolved V genes explain less than half of the discrepancy, and the remainder lacks a known reason. The sample has about 4,000 clones on record, about 82% of them singletons. Approximately 40% of the sample belongs to the ten largest clones. This sample's time point label indicates: cycle 1 day 1 (C1D1), immediately before nivolumab initiation. Every trial patient had relapsed following autologous stem cell transplantation, and prior brentuximab vedotin exposure was what differed among cohorts A, B and C.

This material consisted of peripheral blood mononuclear cells (PBMCs), taken at baseline. The receptors come from a human donor with classical Hodgkin lymphoma.

Only a few counts were recorded for this clone. The chain joins TRBV28 to TRBJ2-2; maybe TRBD2 (5 bases). The CDR3 sequence is 16 residues long. Trimming left V 3 bases short and J 0 bases short, with 11 bases between. CDR1 MDHEN and CDR2 SYDVKM come from the germline V gene. The CDR3 sequence is CASSFPGLSNTGELFF. In nucleotides, the CDR3 is TGTGCCAGCAGTTTTCCCGGACTCTCGAACACCGGGGAGCTGTTTTTT. The full variable domain, completed using reference TRBV28 and TRBJ2-2, is DVKVTQSSRYLVKRTGEKVFLECVQDMDHENMFWYRQDPGLGLRLIYFSYDVKMKEKGDIPEGYSVSREKKERFSLILESASTNQTSMYLCASSFPGLSNTGELFFGEGSRLTVL.

The chain couples TRBV27 to TRBJ1-2, with D unclear. Looked up from germline, CDR1 is MNHEY and CDR2 is SMNVEV (reference sequence). This CDR3 comprises 14 residues. Trimming took off 6 bases at V and 1 base at J, with 12 bases between the two ends. The CDR3 reads CASSLQSGNYGYTF. In DNA, the CDR3 is TGTGCCAGCAGCCTTCAGTCCGGTAACTATGGCTACACCTTC.

The chain combines TRBV5-6 with TRBJ2-3; the match to TRBD2 covers 8 bases. Trimming at V came to 3 bases and at J to 3 bases, leaving 6 bases not matched to a gene. The germline V gene encodes CDR1 SGHDT and CDR2 YYEEEE. The CDR3 spans 15 residues. The CDR3 reads CASSSLAGMTDTQYF. DNA of the CDR3: TGTGCCAGCAGCTCCTTAGCGGGAATGACAGATACGCAGTATTTT. The full variable domain, completed using reference TRBV5-6 and TRBJ2-3, is DAGVTQSPTHLIKTRGQQVTLRCSPKSGHDTVSWYQQALGQGPQFIFQYYEEEERQRGNFPDRFSGHQFPNYSSELNVNALLLGDSALYLCASSSLAGMTDTQYFGPGTRLTVL.

This chain links TRBV5-1 with TRBJ1-1, with unresolved D. V shed 4 bases and J shed 0 bases, with 1 base lying between them. This CDR3 has 11 residues. CDR1 is SGHRS and CDR2 is YFSETQ in the germline V gene. The CDR3 region is CASSMNTEAFF. The CDR3 DNA follows: TGCGCCAGCAGCATGAACACTGAAGCTTTCTTT.

The J gene is TRBJ2-5, the V gene TRBV7-2; D possibly uses TRBD1 or TRBD2 (6 bases each). CDR1 is SGHTA, CDR2 FQGNSA, per germline. This CDR3 is built from 16 residues. V lost 4 bases to trimming and J lost 2 bases, with 17 bases between them. The CDR3 nucleotides read TGTGCCAGCAGCTCCCAAGGGGGACTCTTACAAGAGACCCAGTACTTC. Its protein product is CASSSQGGLLQETQYF.

The gene calls are TRBV7-8 and TRBJ2-2; possibly TRBD1 or TRBD2 for D (5 bases each). Germline-derived CDR1 and CDR2 are SGHVS and FQNEAQ. V shed 2 bases and J shed 1 base, with 11 bases lying between them. This CDR3 spans 16 amino acids. As DNA, the CDR3 is TGTGCCAGCAGCTTAATTGGTGGGGGGAACACCGGGGAGCTGTTTTTT. Translated, it gives CASSLIGGGNTGELFF. Full variable domain (outside the CDR3, taken from reference TRBV7-8 and TRBJ2-2): GAGVSQSPRYKVAKRGQDVALRCDPISGHVSLFWYQQALGQGPEFLTYFQNEAQLDKSGLPSDRFFAERPEGSVSTLKIQRTQQEDSAVYLCASSLIGGGNTGELFFGEGSRLTVL.

V usage is TRBV28 and J usage is TRBJ2-2, with 12 bases aligning to TRBD2. Trimming cost V 5 bases and J 5 bases; bases outside gene matches: 15. CDR1 and CDR2 from the germline V gene are MDHEN and SYDVKM. The CDR3 is made up of 19 amino acids. The CDR3 here is CASSTWTSGDYTGTGELFF. CDR3 nucleotides: TGTGCCAGCAGTACGTGGACTAGCGGGGACTATACTGGGACCGGGGAGCTGTTTTTT.

V gene TRBV5-1 combines with J gene TRBJ1-3, with TRBD1 as a possible D gene (5 bases). V was trimmed by 3 bases and J by 0 bases, leaving 13 bases between them. The CDR3 has 16 residues. Germline V CDR1 and CDR2: SGHRS, YFSETQ. Written as DNA, the CDR3 is TGCGCCAGCAGCTGGGAGGGGATCAGCTCTGGAAACACCATATATTTT. Translating it yields CASSWEGISSGNTIYF.

This clone has a single count. The rearrangement uses TRBV29-1 and TRBJ1-2; 11 bases fit TRBD1. This CDR3 is built from 13 residues. After removal of 7 bases from V and 7 bases from J, the junction contained 8 bases not matched to a gene. Looked up from germline, CDR1 is SQVTM and CDR2 is ANQGSEA. As DNA, the CDR3 is TGCAGCGCACCGGGACAGGGGGAGTCTGGCTACACCTTC. Residues: CSAPGQGESGYTF.

The rearrangement joins TRBV19 to TRBJ1-5; D is undetermined. Germline V gene sequence: CDR1 LNHDA, CDR2 SQIVND (reference sequence). CDR3 size: 16 residues. V was pared by 5 bases and J by 0 bases, with 14 bases between. CDR3 protein: CASSPGPRNSNQPQHF. In nucleotides, the CDR3 is TGTGCCAGTAGTCCAGGACCCCGGAATAGCAATCAGCCCCAGCATTTT.

The rearrangement uses TRBV4-1 and TRBJ2-5, with TRBD1 matching 7 bases. J was trimmed by 2 bases and V by 3 bases; bases with no gene match: 9. Germline V gene lookup returns CDR1 MGHRA and CDR2 YSYEKL. There are 16 residues in the CDR3. The CDR3 bases are TGCGCCAGCAGCCAGGCGGCAGGGGGATATCAAGAGACCCAGTACTTC. Its protein product is CASSQAAGGYQETQYF.

The chain uses TRBV11-1 and TRBJ2-5; TRBD1 or TRBD2 may be the D gene (5 bases each). V lost 3 bases to trimming and J lost 4 bases, with 12 bases between them. The CDR3 has 14 amino acids. Per germline, CDR1 SGHAT and CDR2 FQDESV (reference sequence). CDR3 sequence reads: CASSFEGFGETQYF. CDR3 nucleotides: TGTGCCAGCAGCTTTGAGGGGTTTGGAGAGACCCAGTACTTC.

The chain employs TRBV28 and TRBJ2-5, with 9 nucleotides matching TRBD2. The CDR3 runs 14 residues. J lost 1 base, V lost 7 bases, and 4 bases had no gene match. In germline, CDR1 is MDHEN, CDR2 SYDVKM. CDR3 DNA sequence: TGTGCCAGCACGGGTAGCGGGGGCCAAGAGACCCAGTACTTC. This translates into CASTGSGGQETQYF.

The rearrangement uses TRBV27 and TRBJ1-1; D is unresolved. CDR1 is MNHEY and CDR2 is SMNVEV in the germline V gene (reference sequence). V shed 6 bases and J shed 8 bases, with 16 bases lying between them. The CDR3 totals 13 residues. CDR3 coding DNA: TGTGCCAGCAGGACCTGGTCCGCACCCGAAGCTTTCTTT. Protein sequence: CASRTWSAPEAFF.

This chain joins TRBV7-8 and TRBJ2-7; D is uncertain. From germline, CDR1 is SGHVS and CDR2 FQNEAQ. The CDR3 runs to 10 residues. Trimming left V 8 bases short and J 4 bases short, with 6 bases between. The DNA of the CDR3 is TGTGCCAGCGGTAATTACGAGCAGTACTTC. Protein sequence: CASGNYEQYF. The variable domain in full, completed from reference TRBV7-8 and TRBJ2-7, reads GAGVSQSPRYKVAKRGQDVALRCDPISGHVSLFWYQQALGQGPEFLTYFQNEAQLDKSGLPSDRFFAERPEGSVSTLKIQRTQQEDSAVYLCASGNYEQYFGPGTRLTVT.

V usage is TRBV28 and J usage is TRBJ2-7; 9 nucleotides line up with TRBD2. CDR3 size: 15 residues. V lost 5 bases and J lost 4; bases outside the gene matches: 9. Germline values: CDR1 MDHEN, CDR2 SYDVKM. Written as DNA, the CDR3 is TGTGCCAGCAGTCCGTTAGCGGGAGCATGGTACGAGCAGTACTTC. It specifies CASSPLAGAWYEQYF.

V and J are TRBV28 and TRBJ2-1; 10 bases match TRBD1. CDR3 length: 15 residues. Germline values: CDR1 MDHEN, CDR2 SYDVKM. V lost 1 base, J lost 4 bases, and 1 base stayed unmatched. CDR3 sequence: CASSLLGQGYNEQFF. CDR3 sequence (DNA): TGTGCCAGCAGTTTATTGGGACAGGGGTACAATGAGCAGTTCTTC.

The chain couples TRBV5-4 to TRBJ2-4; TRBD1 agrees at 7 bases. V lost 2 bases, J lost 12 bases, and 8 bases stayed unmatched. The CDR3 loop spans 13 amino acids. Germline V gene lookup returns CDR1 SGHNT and CDR2 YYREEE (reference sequence). CDR3 nucleotides: TGTGCCAGCAGCTTCGGACAGGCAGGGGGTCAGTACTTC. Its protein is CASSFGQAGGQYF.

The rearrangement links TRBV21-1 to TRBJ2-7. TRBV21-1 is shown as a pseudogene. The CDR3 covers 11 residues. As DNA, the CDR3 is TGTGCCAGCAGCAATCTGGAAGAGCAGTACTTC. Protein sequence: CASSNLEEQYF.

This chain uses TRBV28 with TRBJ2-7; 11 bases agree with TRBD1. CDR1 and CDR2 (germline): MDHEN, SYDVKM. V trimming: 7 bases; J trimming: 3 bases; junction bases outside the gene matches: 11. The CDR3 is 16 amino acids. In DNA, the CDR3 is TGTGCCAGCACCGAAGAGACCGGGACAGGGGGCTACGAGCAGTACTTC. Its protein is CASTEETGTGGYEQYF.

The V and J genes are TRBV7-2 and TRBJ1-1, with TRBD1 as a possible D gene (5 bases). This CDR3 spans 16 amino acids. CDR1 and CDR2 from the germline V gene are SGHTA and FQGNSA. Deletions cut 3 bases from V and 1 base from J, with 15 bases between. CDR3 DNA: TGTGCCAGCAGCTTCGGCACAGGCGTGTCGAACACTGAAGCTTTCTTT. It translates to CASSFGTGVSNTEAFF.

The J gene is TRBJ1-2, the V gene TRBV28, with D uncertain. V was trimmed by 4 bases and J by 1 base, leaving 10 bases between them. Per the germline V gene, CDR1 is MDHEN and CDR2 is SYDVKM. CDR3 length: 14 amino acids. Here the CDR3 reads CASSSDLDNYGYTF. DNA for the CDR3: TGTGCCAGCAGTTCTGACCTGGATAACTATGGCTACACCTTC.

On this clone: Possible read error: a much larger clone is one base away. CDR3 in DNA: TGTGCCAGCAATTTGGTACAGGGGAATTGGGGGCCCACAGATACGCAGTATTTT. Protein sequence: CASNLVQGNWGPTDTQYF. This sequence joins TRBV28 and TRBJ2-3; 7 positions agree with TRBD1. The CDR3 contains 18 residues. Germline V gene data show CDR1 as MDHEN and CDR2 as SYDVKM. Trimming cost V 7 bases and J 2 bases; bases outside gene matches: 18.

The V call is TRBV25-1, the J call TRBJ2-7; 7 nucleotides match TRBD1. The CDR3 sequence is 13 residues long. With V trimmed by 1 base and J by 10 bases, 7 bases remained unmatched. Germline assignment: CDR1 MGHDK and CDR2 SYGVNS. CDR3 nucleotides: TGTGCCAGCAGTGAATGGGGCGGACAGGATCAGTACTTC. Protein sequence: CASSEWGGQDQYF.

This chain uses TRBV5-1 with TRBJ2-1, with 9 nucleotides matching TRBD1. Unmatched junction bases numbered 5, after V lost 1 base and J lost 6 bases. The germline V gene encodes CDR1 SGHRS and CDR2 YFSETQ. This CDR3 spans 15 amino acids. CDR3 in amino acids: CASSLFRDRVNEQFF. CDR3 nucleotides: TGCGCCAGCAGCTTGTTCCGGGACAGGGTCAATGAGCAGTTCTTC.

This chain links TRBV10-3 with TRBJ1-6; D is unresolved. The germline gives CDR1 ENHRY, CDR2 SYGVKD. CDR3 size: 13 residues. The V and J ends lost 3 bases and 10 bases respectively, with 10 bases between them. This chain's CDR3 is CAISDDRVSPLHF. The CDR3 DNA is TGTGCCATCAGTGATGATAGGGTCTCACCCCTCCACTTT.

The chain is built from TRBV21-1 and TRBJ2-1; the table's D call, TRBD2, was not checked against the DNA. TRBV21-1 is flagged as a pseudogene. The length of the CDR3 is 15 residues. CDR3 sequence reads: CASSKATSGKEEQFF. CDR3 DNA sequence: TGTGCCAGCAGCAAAGCCACTAGCGGGAAGGAGGAGCAGTTCTTC.

The chain combines TRBV28 with TRBJ2-7; 7 bases are shared with TRBD2. The CDR3 is 13 residues long. The junction had 5 bases not matched to a gene; V was cut back by 7 bases and J by 2 bases. The germline CDR1 and CDR2 sequences are MDHEN and SYDVKM. This chain's CDR3 is CASINAGAYEQYF. The DNA of the CDR3 is TGTGCCAGCATAAACGCGGGAGCCTACGAGCAGTACTTC.

The chain has TRBV28 and TRBJ1-6, with D unresolved. This CDR3 is 16 amino acids long. V lost 5 bases to trimming and J lost 0 bases, with 11 bases between them. Germline assignment: CDR1 MDHEN and CDR2 SYDVKM. The CDR3 nucleotides are TGTGCCAGCAGTCTAGGGATAAGCTCCTATAATTCACCCCTCCACTTT. It is translated as CASSLGISSYNSPLHF.